A selection of T cell receptor beta chains follows, all from one sample in a study of metastatic and nonmetastatic thyroid tumors. Using MiXCR, TCRdb re-called clones from the PCR reads. The sample shows over 5,000 clones, over 30% of them seen only once. Sequenced input: adjacent normal tissue. The receptors come from a female donor with papillary thyroid cancer or a benign thyroid nodule (not recorded which). Some clones in this sample may be carry-over from other donors' samples. CDR3s include the opening cysteine and the closing phenylalanine or tryptophan. Each record gives: clone size, D gene, V gene, J gene, CDR3 protein, CDR3 DNA. D genes are given only for firm matches. Size is omitted from some rows. Given values are once, few, many or a class for expanded clones.

abundance: NA; d_gene: TRBD1; v_gene: TRBV20-1; j_gene: TRBJ2-7; CDR3aa: CSGTGQRYEQYF; CDR3nt: TGCAGTGGAACGGGACAGCGCTACGAGCAGTACTTC
abundance: NA; d_gene: NA; v_gene: TRBV6-2/TRBV6-3; j_gene: TRBJ1-1; CDR3aa: CASQDGLNTEAFF; CDR3nt: TGTGCCAGCCAGGACGGACTGAACACTGAAGCTTTCTTT
abundance: few; d_gene: NA; v_gene: TRBV6-1; j_gene: TRBJ1-2; CDR3aa: CASSHRRPEEGYTF; CDR3nt: TGTGCCAGCAGTCACCGGCGGCCGGAAGAAGGCTACACCTTC
abundance: NA; d_gene: NA; v_gene: TRBV5-6; j_gene: TRBJ1-2; CDR3aa: CASSTQEQGIYYGYTF; CDR3nt: TGTGCCAGCAGCACCCAAGAACAGGGAATATACTATGGCTACACCTTC
abundance: NA; d_gene: NA; v_gene: TRBV7-2; j_gene: TRBJ1-4; CDR3aa: CASSFAGEEKLFF; CDR3nt: TGTGCCAGCAGCTTCGCAGGGGAGGAAAAACTGTTTTTT
abundance: NA; d_gene: NA; v_gene: TRBV24-1; j_gene: TRBJ1-2; CDR3aa: CATSDGRAGVYGYTF; CDR3nt: TGTGCCACCAGTGATGGGAGGGCCGGAGTCTATGGCTACACCTTC
abundance: NA; d_gene: NA; v_gene: TRBV12-3/TRBV12-4; j_gene: TRBJ2-7; CDR3aa: CASSLAQGHEQYF; CDR3nt: TGTGCCAGCAGTTTAGCGCAAGGGCACGAGCAGTACTTC
abundance: NA; d_gene: TRBD1; v_gene: TRBV9; j_gene: TRBJ1-1; CDR3aa: CASSAAPGQGVTEAFF; CDR3nt: TGTGCCAGCAGCGCAGCTCCGGGACAGGGCGTCACTGAAGCTTTCTTT
abundance: NA; d_gene: NA; v_gene: TRBV30; j_gene: TRBJ1-4; CDR3aa: CAWSARPNEKLFF; CDR3nt: TGTGCCTGGAGTGCCAGACCAAATGAAAAACTGTTTTTT
abundance: NA; d_gene: NA; v_gene: TRBV5-1; j_gene: TRBJ1-3; CDR3aa: CASSADFRNTIYF; CDR3nt: TGCGCCAGCAGCGCCGACTTCCGAAACACCATATATTTT
abundance: NA; d_gene: TRBD1; v_gene: TRBV6-5; j_gene: TRBJ2-7; CDR3aa: CASSYQGAYEQYF; CDR3nt: TGTGCCAGCAGTTATCAGGGGGCCTACGAGCAGTACTTC
abundance: NA; d_gene: TRBD1; v_gene: TRBV11-1; j_gene: TRBJ2-7; CDR3aa: CASSLVGGQGNYEQYF; CDR3nt: TGTGCCAGCAGCTTAGTAGGAGGACAGGGGAATTACGAGCAGTACTTC
abundance: many; d_gene: NA; v_gene: TRBV28; j_gene: TRBJ2-7; CDR3aa: CASSDHTPYEQYF; CDR3nt: TGTGCCAGCAGTGACCACACACCCTACGAGCAGTACTTC